This passage covers 23 T cell receptor beta chains from one sample sequenced in a study of tumor-infiltrating lymphocytes in primary liver carcinoma. Starting material of 500 ng total RNA yielded TCR beta cDNA via a constant-region primer. Nested multiplex PCR, run for three rounds with slightly modified ARM-PCR, yielded TCR beta libraries. A C-beta reverse primer was combined with TRBV1-TRBV30 forward primers in the first two PCR rounds, and each round had 10 cycles. One entry per CDR3 protein, called by TCRdb with MiXCR from the multiplex PCR reads. The sample holds under 150,000 distinct CDR3 sequences, approximately 68% seen once. Both RNA and DNA were isolated together from around 18-30 mg of bulk tissue that had not been sorted. Sample: tumor-adjacent normal liver tissue. Every receptor here comes from a woman aged 55 to 70 with primary liver carcinoma and hepatitis B virus infection.

The rearrangement uses TRBV7-6 and TRBJ2-2; D perhaps matches TRBD2 (6 bases). This CDR3 contains 16 residues. CDR1 is SGHVS, CDR2 FNYEAQ, per germline. Trimming removed 3 bases from V and 6 bases from J, with 17 bases in between. DNA for the CDR3: TGTGCCAGCAGCTTTGGGCGGGGCGTGAGTCCCGGGGAGCTGTTTTTT. This codes for CASSFGRGVSPGELFF.

This clonotype was detected once. This may be a read error, as it is one base from a much larger clone. The V call is TRBV12-3 or TRBV12-4, the J call TRBJ2-4; no reliable D call. Trimming cost V 7 bases and J 3 bases, with 13 bases left between them. The CDR3 has 14 residues. CDR3 sequence reads: CASTQTWGKNIQYF. CDR3 nucleotide sequence: TGTGCCAGCACCCAGACATGGGGCAAAAACATTCAGTACTTC.

A note on this clonotype: The junction shows a germline mismatch at one end, possibly a read error. This rearrangement joins TRBV11-2 to TRBJ2-2; 8 bases align to TRBD2. The CDR3 consists of 14 residues. Germline-derived CDR1 and CDR2 are SGHAT and FQNNGV. The chain's CDR3 is CVSSPTGGTGELFF. The CDR3 bases are TGTGTCAGTAGCCCGACGGGGGGGACCGGGGAGCTCTTTTTT.

With respect to this clonotype: An end of the junction does not agree with germline; a read error may underlie this. The V and J genes are TRBV6-1 and TRBJ2-7; D remains ambiguous. The germline CDR1 and CDR2 sequences are MNHNS and SASEGT. The CDR3 loop spans 13 amino acids. CDR3 loop: CASSERAKYEQYF. CDR3 sequence (DNA): TGTGCCAGTAGTGAAAGGGCGAAGTACGAGCAGTACTTC.

This clonotype came up many times. J is TRBJ2-5 and V is TRBV5-5, with D tentatively TRBD1 (5 bases). Germline assignment: CDR1 SGHKS and CDR2 YYEKEE (reference sequence). V was clipped by 2 bases and J by 5 bases, with 13 bases between them. The CDR3 has 14 residues. The CDR3 region has the DNA TGTGCCAGCAGCTTAGGGGTCGGAATCGAGACCCAGTACTTC. Its translation: CASSLGVGIETQYF.

This clonotype was seen once. The V and J genes are TRBV6-2 or TRBV6-3 and TRBJ2-1; D ambiguous. The CDR3 totals 12 residues. The V and J ends lost 6 bases and 9 bases respectively, with 12 bases between them. Germline CDR1 is MNHEY and CDR2 is SVGEGT. The CDR3 DNA reads TGTGCCAGCAGGGCTGGAATTCCTGAGCAGTTCTTC. This translates into CASRAGIPEQFF.

In the case of this clonotype: One end of the junction is discordant with germline, which a read error may explain. The chain joins TRBV12-3 or TRBV12-4 to TRBJ1-1; no reliable D call. The CDR3 has 13 residues. Written as DNA, the CDR3 is TGTGTCAGCATAGGGTGTCTGAACACTGAGGCTTTCTTT. The encoded protein is CVSIGCLNTEAFF.

On this clonotype: One junction end disagrees with the germline gene, perhaps due to a read error. The rearrangement links TRBV4-2 to TRBJ2-3; 13 bases align to TRBD2. This CDR3 spans 16 amino acids. The germline V gene encodes CDR1 LGHNA and CDR2 YNFKEQ. The CDR3, as DNA: TGTGCCAGCAGTCCTCGGACTAGCGGGAGCACAGTTACGCAGTATTTT. It encodes CASSPRTSGSTVTQYF.

A remark on this clonotype: One end of the junction fails to match germline, which may point to a read error. The J gene is TRBJ1-2, the V gene TRBV5-6; a weak D match, TRBD1 (6 bases). CDR1 is SGHDT and CDR2 is YYEEEE in the germline V gene. The CDR3 totals 14 residues. CDR3 DNA sequence: TGTGCCAGCAGCTTGTTAGGACAGAACTATGGTTACACCTTC. Translated: CASSLLGQNYGYTF.

With regard to this clonotype: A much larger clone sits a single nucleotide away, making a read error possible. V and J are TRBV10-2 and TRBJ2-1, with D uncertain. Germline CDR1 and CDR2: WSHSY and SAAADI. The V and J ends lost 7 bases and 4 bases respectively, with 14 bases between them. The CDR3 is made up of 14 amino acids. CDR3 region: CASTGPGLYNEQFF. The CDR3 region has the DNA TGCGCCAGCACCGGCCCTGGCTTATACAATGAGCAGTTCTTC.

Note on this clonotype: The junction does not match germline at one end; this may be a read error. The chain is built from TRBV6-1 and TRBJ1-2; weak D call: TRBD1 (5 bases). The CDR3 extends over 17 amino acids. Germline V gene data show CDR1 as MNHNS and CDR2 as SASEGT. CDR3 protein: CATPVRAGSQANYGYAF. CDR3 nucleotide sequence: TGTGCCACCCCGGTAAGGGCAGGGAGTCAAGCTAACTATGGCTACGCCTTC.

This clonotype was seen ten or more times. The gene calls are TRBV6-1 and TRBJ2-3, with D uncertain. The germline V gene encodes CDR1 MNHNS and CDR2 SASEGT. The CDR3 is made up of 14 amino acids. V was cut by 0 bases and J by 4 bases, with 8 bases left in between. The CDR3 nucleotides read TGTGCCAGCAGTGAAGCTCTGTCGCCAGATACGCAGTATTTT. Protein product: CASSEALSPDTQYF.

In regard to this clonotype: As the CDR3 is not closed by the conserved phenylalanine or tryptophan, this likely results from a read error. The J gene is TRBJ1-1, the V gene TRBV29-1; D gene uncertain. The V gene's germline CDR1 is SQVTM and CDR2 ANQGSEA. CDR3 length equals 14 residues. Trimming removed 3 bases at V and 1 base at J, with 12 bases between. The CDR3 DNA follows: TGCAGCGTTGATCCCGACACAGCGAACACTGAAGCTTTCTTA. This codes for CSVDPDTANTEAFL.

The chain carries TRBV6-5 and TRBJ1-2; unclear D gene. Trimming removed 0 bases at V and 6 bases at J, with 8 bases between. The germline V gene encodes CDR1 MNHEY and CDR2 SVGAGI. The CDR3 covers 13 residues. For the CDR3, the DNA is TGTGCCAGCAGTTACTCCTGTCACCATGGCTACACCTTC. Residues: CASSYSCHHGYTF.

Comments on this clonotype: At one end the junction does not follow the germline gene, possibly because of a read error. The chain links TRBV12-5 to TRBJ1-1; no clear D gene. The length of the CDR3 is 11 residues. Per germline, CDR1 LGHNT and CDR2 FRNRAP. This CDR3 is CASGLGEEAFF. For the CDR3, the DNA is TGCGCTAGTGGTCTTGGGGAAGAAGCTTTCTTT.

As regards this clonotype: The junction departs from the called germline gene at one end, perhaps through a read error. The J gene is TRBJ2-7, the V gene TRBV6-1, with 9 positions matching TRBD2. Germline assignment: CDR1 MNHNS and CDR2 SASEGT. The CDR3 has 15 amino acids. For the CDR3, the DNA is TGTGCCAGCAGTGATCTTAGCGGGAGTTCATACGAGCACTACTTC. This translates into CASSDLSGSSYEHYF.

This clonotype came up many times. The genes are TRBV7-9 and TRBJ1-5, with TRBD1 matching over 12 bases. Trimming removed 5 bases from V and 6 bases from J; junction bases left unmatched: 8. This CDR3 spans 16 amino acids. The germline gives CDR1 SEHNR, CDR2 FQNEAQ (reference sequence). The CDR3 DNA reads TGTGCCAGCAGCCGTGGGGACAGGGGGCAAGGTCAGCCCCAGCATTTT. It translates to CASSRGDRGQGQPQHF. The full variable domain, in which reference TRBV7-9 and TRBJ1-5 provide the parts outside the CDR3, is DTGVSQNPRHKITKRGQNVTFRCDPISEHNRLYWYRQTLGQGPEFLTYFQNEAQLEKSRLLSDRFSAERPKGSFSTLEIQRTEQGDSAMYLCASSRGDRGQGQPQHFGDGTRLSIL.

On this clonotype: This is likely a read error, given that the CDR3 carries no conserved phenylalanine or tryptophan at its end. V and J are TRBV5-6 and TRBJ1-5; TRBD1 agrees at 9 bases. With 4 bases clipped from V and 1 base from J, the junction kept 0 bases outside the gene matches. The CDR3 is 14 amino acids. Germline loops: CDR1 SGHDT, CDR2 YYEEEE. The CDR3 DNA sequence: TGTGCCAGCAGCACAGGGGGCAGCAATCAGCCCCAGCATATT. Protein sequence: CASSTGGSNQPQHI.

Worth noting for this clonotype: The junction and the germline gene differ at one end; a read error may be behind it. V gene TRBV4-2 combines with J gene TRBJ1-2, with a possible D match to TRBD1 (6 bases). The CDR3 spans 12 residues. Germline V CDR1 and CDR2: LGHNA, YNFKEQ. Here the CDR3 DNA reads TGCGCCAGCAGCCAAGGCAGGGGTGGCTACACCTTC. The encoded protein is CASSQGRGGYTF.

The sample holds a few counts of this clonotype. A single base separates this from a much larger clone, so it may be a read error. The chain links TRBV28 to TRBJ1-3; maybe TRBD1 (6 bases). The CDR3 has 15 amino acids. CDR1 is MDHEN and CDR2 is SYDVKM in the germline V gene. With 2 bases removed from V and 4 bases from J, the gap between germline ends came to 12 bases. The CDR3 spells CASSLSTGAGNTIYF. The CDR3 DNA follows: TGTGCCAGCAGTTTAAGCACGGGGGCAGGAAACACCATATATTTT.

About this clonotype: The final CDR3 position lacks the conserved phenylalanine or tryptophan, pointing to a likely read error. The CDR3 nucleotides read TGTGCCGGCAGCCCATTTAGCGGAAACCCCTACAATGAGCAGTTCCTC. This encodes CAGSPFSGNPYNEQFL. The chain recombines TRBV4-2 with TRBJ2-1; a possible D gene is TRBD2 (6 bases). The CDR3 contains 16 residues. Germline assignment: CDR1 LGHNA and CDR2 YNFKEQ.

With regard to this clonotype: Relative to the germline gene, one junction end is altered; a read error may explain this. The CDR3 loop is CNVEGDRNNEQFF. Written as DNA, the CDR3 is TGTAACGTCGAGGGGGACAGGAACAATGAGCAGTTCTTC. The chain recombines TRBV29-1 with TRBJ2-1, with 8 bases fitting TRBD1. CDR3 length: 13 amino acids. Germline V CDR1 and CDR2: SQVTM, ANQGSEA.

V and J are TRBV5-1 and TRBJ1-4; no clear D gene. This CDR3 is 15 amino acids long. CDR1 and CDR2 from the germline V gene are SGHRS and YFSETQ. V was shortened by 2 bases and J by 10 bases, with 18 bases between the two germline ends. Here the CDR3 DNA reads TGCGCCAGCAGCTTAGACCCCGGAGGGAGTGGAAAACTGTTTTTT. Amino acids: CASSLDPGGSGKLFF.